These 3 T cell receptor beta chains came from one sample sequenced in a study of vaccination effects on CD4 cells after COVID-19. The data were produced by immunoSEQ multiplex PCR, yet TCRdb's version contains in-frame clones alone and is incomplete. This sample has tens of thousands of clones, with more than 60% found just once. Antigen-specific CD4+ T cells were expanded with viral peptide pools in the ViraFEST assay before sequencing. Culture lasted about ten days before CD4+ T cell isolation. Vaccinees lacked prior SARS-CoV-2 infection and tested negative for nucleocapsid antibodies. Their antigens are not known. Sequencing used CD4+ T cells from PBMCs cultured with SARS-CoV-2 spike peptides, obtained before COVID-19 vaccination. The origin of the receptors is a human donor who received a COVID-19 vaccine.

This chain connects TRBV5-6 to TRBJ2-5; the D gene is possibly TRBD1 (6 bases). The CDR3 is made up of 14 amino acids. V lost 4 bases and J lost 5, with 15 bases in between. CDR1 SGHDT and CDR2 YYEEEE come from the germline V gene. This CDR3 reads CASSPDRLEETQYF. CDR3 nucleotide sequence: TGTGCCAGCAGCCCCGACAGGCTGGAGGAGACCCAGTACTTC. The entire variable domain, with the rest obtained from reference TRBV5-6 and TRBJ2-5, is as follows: DAGVTQSPTHLIKTRGQQVTLRCSPKSGHDTVSWYQQALGQGPQFIFQYYEEEERQRGNFPDRFSGHQFPNYSSELNVNALLLGDSALYLCASSPDRLEETQYFGPGTRLLVL.

The CDR3 DNA follows: TGTGCCAGCACGCGGGAGAGAGAAAGCCCCGGGGAGCTGTTTTTT. It is translated as CASTRERESPGELFF. The gene calls are TRBV6-6 and TRBJ2-2; 7 bases align to TRBD2. Germline V gives CDR1 MNHNY, CDR2 SVGAGI (reference sequence). The ends lost 7 bases at V and 6 bases at J; junction bases unmatched: 11. There are 15 residues in the CDR3.

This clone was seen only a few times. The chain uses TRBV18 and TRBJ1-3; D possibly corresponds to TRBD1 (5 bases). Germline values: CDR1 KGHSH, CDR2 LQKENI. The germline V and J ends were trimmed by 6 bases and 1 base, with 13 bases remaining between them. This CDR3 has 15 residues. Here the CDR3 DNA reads TGTGCCAGCTCCCCCAGGACAAGTTCTGGAAACACCATATATTTT. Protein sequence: CASSPRTSSGNTIYF. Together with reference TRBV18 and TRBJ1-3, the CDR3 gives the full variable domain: NAGVMQNPRHLVRRRGQEARLRCSPMKGHSHVYWYRQLPEEGLKFMVYLQKENIIDESGMPKERFSAEFPKEGPSILRIQQVVRGDSAAYFCASSPRTSSGNTIYFGEGSWLTVV.